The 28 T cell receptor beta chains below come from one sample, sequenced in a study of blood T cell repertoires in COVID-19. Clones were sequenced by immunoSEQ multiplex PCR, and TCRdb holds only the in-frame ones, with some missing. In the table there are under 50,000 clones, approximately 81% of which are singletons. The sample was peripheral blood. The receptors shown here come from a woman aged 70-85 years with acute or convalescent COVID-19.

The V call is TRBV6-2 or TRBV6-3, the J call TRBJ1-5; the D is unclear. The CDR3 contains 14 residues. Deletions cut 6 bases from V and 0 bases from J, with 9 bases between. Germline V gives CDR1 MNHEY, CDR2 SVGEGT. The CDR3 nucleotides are TGTGCCAGCAGCCGAGCTTATAGCAATCAGCCCCAGCATTTT. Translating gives CASSRAYSNQPQHF.

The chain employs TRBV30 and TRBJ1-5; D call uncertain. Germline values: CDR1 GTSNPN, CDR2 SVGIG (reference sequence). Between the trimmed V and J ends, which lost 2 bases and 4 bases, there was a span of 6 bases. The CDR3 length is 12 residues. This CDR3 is CAWSTGNQPQHF. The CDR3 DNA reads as TGTGCCTGGAGTACGGGTAATCAGCCCCAGCATTTT.

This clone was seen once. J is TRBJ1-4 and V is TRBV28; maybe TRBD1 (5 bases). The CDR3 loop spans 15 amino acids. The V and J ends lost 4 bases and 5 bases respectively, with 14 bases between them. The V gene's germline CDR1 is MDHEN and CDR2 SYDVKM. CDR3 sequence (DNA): TGTGCCAGCAGTTCCCCGGGACTGAGGAATGAAAAACTGTTTTTT. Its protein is CASSSPGLRNEKLFF.

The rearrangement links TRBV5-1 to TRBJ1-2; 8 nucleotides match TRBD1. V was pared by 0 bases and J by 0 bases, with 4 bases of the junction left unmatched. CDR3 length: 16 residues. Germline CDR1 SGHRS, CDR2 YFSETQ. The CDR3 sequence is CASSLEGQATNYGYTF. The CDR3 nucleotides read TGCGCCAGCAGCTTGGAGGGACAGGCCACTAACTATGGCTACACCTTC.

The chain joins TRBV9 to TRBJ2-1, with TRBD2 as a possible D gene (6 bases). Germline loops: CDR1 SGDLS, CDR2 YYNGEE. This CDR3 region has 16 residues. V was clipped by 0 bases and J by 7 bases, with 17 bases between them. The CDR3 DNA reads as TGTGCCAGCAGCGTAGTCAGCGGGCCGTATCTAAATGAGCAGTTCTTC. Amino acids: CASSVVSGPYLNEQFF.

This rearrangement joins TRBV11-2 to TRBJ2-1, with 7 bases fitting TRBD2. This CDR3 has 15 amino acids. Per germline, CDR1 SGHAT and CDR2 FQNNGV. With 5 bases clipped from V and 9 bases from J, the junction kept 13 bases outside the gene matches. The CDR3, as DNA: TGTGCCAGCAGCCCTAGTCCGGCGACTAGCACTGAGCAGTTCTTC. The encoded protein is CASSPSPATSTEQFF.

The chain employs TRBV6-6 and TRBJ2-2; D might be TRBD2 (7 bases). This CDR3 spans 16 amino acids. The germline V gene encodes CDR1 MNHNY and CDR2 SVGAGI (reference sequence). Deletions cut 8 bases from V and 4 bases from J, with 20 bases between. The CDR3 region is CASGTGGGAFTGELFF. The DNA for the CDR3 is TGTGCCAGCGGAACCGGAGGGGGGGCTTTCACCGGGGAGCTGTTTTTT.

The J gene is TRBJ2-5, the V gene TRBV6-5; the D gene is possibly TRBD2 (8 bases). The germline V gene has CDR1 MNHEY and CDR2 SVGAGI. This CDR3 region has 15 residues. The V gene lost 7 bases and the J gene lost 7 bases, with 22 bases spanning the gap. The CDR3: CASTETSVPGGTQYF. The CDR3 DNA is TGTGCCAGCACCGAGACTAGCGTCCCAGGGGGGACCCAGTACTTC.

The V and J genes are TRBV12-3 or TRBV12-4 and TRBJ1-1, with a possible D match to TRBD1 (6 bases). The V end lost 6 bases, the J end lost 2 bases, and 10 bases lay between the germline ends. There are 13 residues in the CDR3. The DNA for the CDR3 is TGTGCCAGCAGCACCGGGACAAACACTGAAGCTTTCTTT. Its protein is CASSTGTNTEAFF.

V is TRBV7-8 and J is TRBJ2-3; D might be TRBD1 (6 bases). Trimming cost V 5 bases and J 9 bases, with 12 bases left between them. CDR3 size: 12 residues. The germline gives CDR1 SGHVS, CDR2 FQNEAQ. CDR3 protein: CASSLGTTTQYF. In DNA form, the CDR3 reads TGTGCCAGCAGCCTCGGGACAACCACGCAGTATTTT.

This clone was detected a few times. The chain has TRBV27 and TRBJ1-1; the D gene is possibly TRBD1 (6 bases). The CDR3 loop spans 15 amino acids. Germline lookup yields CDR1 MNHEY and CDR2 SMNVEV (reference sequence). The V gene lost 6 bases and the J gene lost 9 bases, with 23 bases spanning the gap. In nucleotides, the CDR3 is TGTGCCAGCAGGGATCCCAATCTGGGGGCTAGACAAGCTTTCTTT. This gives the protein CASRDPNLGARQAFF.

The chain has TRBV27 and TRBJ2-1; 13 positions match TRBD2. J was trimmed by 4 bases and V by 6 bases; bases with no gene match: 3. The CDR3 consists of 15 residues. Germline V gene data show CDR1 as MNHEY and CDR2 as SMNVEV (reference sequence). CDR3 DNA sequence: TGTGCCAGCAGCGGGACTAGCGGGAAGTACAATGAGCAGTTCTTC. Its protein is CASSGTSGKYNEQFF.

CDR3 loop: CASSRPRVAVYEQYF. The CDR3, as DNA: TGTGCCAGCAGCCGACCTAGAGTTGCCGTCTACGAGCAGTACTTC. The gene calls are TRBV7-8 and TRBJ2-7, with D unresolved. Trimming left V 5 bases short and J 3 bases short, with 17 bases between. CDR3 length: 15 amino acids. Germline CDR1 reads SGHVS; CDR2 reads FQNEAQ.

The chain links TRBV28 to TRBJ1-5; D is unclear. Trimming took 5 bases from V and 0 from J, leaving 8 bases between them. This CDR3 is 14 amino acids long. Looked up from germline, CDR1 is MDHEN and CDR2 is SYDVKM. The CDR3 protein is CASSAHHSNQPQHF. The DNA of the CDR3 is TGTGCCAGCAGTGCACATCATAGCAATCAGCCCCAGCATTTT.

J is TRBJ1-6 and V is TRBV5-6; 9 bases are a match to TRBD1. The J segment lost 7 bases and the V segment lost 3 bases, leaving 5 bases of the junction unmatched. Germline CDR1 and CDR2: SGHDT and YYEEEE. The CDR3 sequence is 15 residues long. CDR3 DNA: TGTGCCAGCAGCTGGGGGACAGGGAGGAATTCACCCCTCCACTTT. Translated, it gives CASSWGTGRNSPLHF.

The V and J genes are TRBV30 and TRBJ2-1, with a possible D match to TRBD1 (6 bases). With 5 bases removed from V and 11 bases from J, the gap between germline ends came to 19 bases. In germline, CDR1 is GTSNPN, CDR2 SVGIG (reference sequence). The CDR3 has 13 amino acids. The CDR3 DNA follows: TGTGCCTGGGGTCCGGTCACAGGGAGTCAGCAGTTCTTC. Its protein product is CAWGPVTGSQQFF. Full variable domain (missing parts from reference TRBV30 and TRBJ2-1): SQTIHQWPATLVQPVGSPLSLECTVEGTSNPNLYWYRQAAGRGLQLLFYSVGIGQISSEVPQNLSASRPQDRQFILSSKKLLLSDSGFYLCAWGPVTGSQQFFGPGTRLTVL.

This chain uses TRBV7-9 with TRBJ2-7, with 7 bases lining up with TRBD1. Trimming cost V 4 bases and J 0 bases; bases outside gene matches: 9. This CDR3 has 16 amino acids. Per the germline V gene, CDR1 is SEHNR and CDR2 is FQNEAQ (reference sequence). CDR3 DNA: TGTGCCAGCAGCTCGTACCGGAACAGGGGCTCCTACGAGCAGTACTTC. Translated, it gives CASSSYRNRGSYEQYF.

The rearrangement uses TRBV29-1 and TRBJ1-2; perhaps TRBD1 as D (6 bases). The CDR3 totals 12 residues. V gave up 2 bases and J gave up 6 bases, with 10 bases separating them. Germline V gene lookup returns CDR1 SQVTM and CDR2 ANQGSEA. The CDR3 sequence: CSVESPGDGYTF. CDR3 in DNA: TGCAGCGTTGAAAGCCCAGGGGATGGCTACACCTTC.

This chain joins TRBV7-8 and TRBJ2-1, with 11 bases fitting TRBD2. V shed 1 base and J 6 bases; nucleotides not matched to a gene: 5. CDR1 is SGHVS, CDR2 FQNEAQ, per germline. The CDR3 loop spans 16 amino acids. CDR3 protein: CASSLGFSGRGNEQFF. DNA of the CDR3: TGTGCCAGCAGCTTAGGATTTAGCGGGAGGGGCAATGAGCAGTTCTTC.

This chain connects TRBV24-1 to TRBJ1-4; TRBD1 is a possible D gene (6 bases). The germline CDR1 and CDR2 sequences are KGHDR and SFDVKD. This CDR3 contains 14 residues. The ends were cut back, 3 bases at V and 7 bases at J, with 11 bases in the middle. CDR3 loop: CATSDMGAGEKLFF. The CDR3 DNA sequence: TGTGCCACCAGTGATATGGGGGCTGGTGAAAAACTGTTTTTT.

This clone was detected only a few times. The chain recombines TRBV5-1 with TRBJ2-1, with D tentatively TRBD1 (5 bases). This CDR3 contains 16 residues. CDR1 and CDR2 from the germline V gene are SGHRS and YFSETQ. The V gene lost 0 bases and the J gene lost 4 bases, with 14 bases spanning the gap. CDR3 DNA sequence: TGCGCCAGCAGCTTGGTTGGACAATCGAGATACAATGAGCAGTTCTTC. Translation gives CASSLVGQSRYNEQFF.

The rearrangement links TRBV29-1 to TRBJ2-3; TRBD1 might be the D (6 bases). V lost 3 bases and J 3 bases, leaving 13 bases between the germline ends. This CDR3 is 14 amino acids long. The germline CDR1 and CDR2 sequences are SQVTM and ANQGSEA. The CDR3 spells CSVDLQGGTDTQYF. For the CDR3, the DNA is TGCAGCGTTGACCTACAGGGCGGGACAGATACGCAGTATTTT.

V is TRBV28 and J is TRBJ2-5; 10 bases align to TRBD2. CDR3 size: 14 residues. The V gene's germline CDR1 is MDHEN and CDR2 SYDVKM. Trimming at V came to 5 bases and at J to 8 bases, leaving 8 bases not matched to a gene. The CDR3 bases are TGTGCCAGCAGTACACCGGGACTAGCGAAAACCCAGTACTTC. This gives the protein CASSTPGLAKTQYF.

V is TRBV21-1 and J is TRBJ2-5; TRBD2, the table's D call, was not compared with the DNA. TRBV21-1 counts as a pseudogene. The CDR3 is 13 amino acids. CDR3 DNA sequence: TGTGCCAGCAGCAAACTACCAAGCGAGACCCAGTACTTC. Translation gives CASSKLPSETQYF.

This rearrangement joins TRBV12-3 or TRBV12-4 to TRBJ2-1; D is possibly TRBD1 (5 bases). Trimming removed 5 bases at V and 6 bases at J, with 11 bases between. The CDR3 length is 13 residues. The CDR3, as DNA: TGTGCCAGCAGTCTCGACAGAGGCAATGAGCAGTTCTTC. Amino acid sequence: CASSLDRGNEQFF.

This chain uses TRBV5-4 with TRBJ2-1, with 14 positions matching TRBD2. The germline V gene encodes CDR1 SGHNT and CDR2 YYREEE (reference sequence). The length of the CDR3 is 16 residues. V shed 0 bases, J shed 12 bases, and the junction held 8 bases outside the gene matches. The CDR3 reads CASSLAGTSGRIRQFF. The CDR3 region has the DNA TGTGCCAGCAGCTTGGCAGGGACTAGCGGGAGAATTCGGCAGTTCTTC.

The CDR3, as DNA: TGCAGCGCAGGTTCAGGGATACAGCCCCAGCATTTT. It encodes CSAGSGIQPQHF. The J gene is TRBJ1-5, the V gene TRBV29-1; D is possibly TRBD1 (5 bases). The V gene lost 7 bases and the J gene lost 7 bases, with 14 bases spanning the gap. The CDR3 length is 12 residues. Germline loops: CDR1 SQVTM, CDR2 ANQGSEA.

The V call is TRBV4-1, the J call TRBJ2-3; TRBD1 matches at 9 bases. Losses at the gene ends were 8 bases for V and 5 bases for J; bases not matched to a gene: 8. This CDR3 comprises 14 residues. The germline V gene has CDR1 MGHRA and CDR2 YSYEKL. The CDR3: CASQTGGYGDTQYF. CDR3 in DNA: TGCGCCAGCCAAACAGGGGGCTACGGAGATACGCAGTATTTT.